These 31 T cell receptor beta chains were all obtained from the same sample, sequenced in a study of human T cells and chemical hapten exposure. TCRdb re-analysed the RACE reads in MiXCR, keeping a single row per CDR3 protein. This sample carries 240,000 or so distinct CDR3 sequences, approximately 8.4% of them seen once, and the ten largest clones take approximately 2.3%. The sample's time point: pre-sensitization, week 0. Documented treatment: therapeutic diphenylcyclopropenone sensitization with weekly scalp DPC. The input for sequencing was whole blood, taken in connection with sensitization to the hapten diphenylcyclopropenone (DPC). These TCRs come from a woman aged 40 to 50 with alopecia areata. Some clones in this sample may be carry-over from other donors' samples.

This clonotype was counted only a few times. The V and J genes are TRBV28 and TRBJ1-2; TRBD1 matches at 7 bases. Germline lookup yields CDR1 MDHEN and CDR2 SYDVKM. The CDR3 is made up of 15 amino acids. V lost 5 bases, J lost 3 bases, and 9 bases stayed unmatched. This CDR3 is CASSRPRQGDYGYTF. CDR3 DNA sequence: TGTGCCAGCAGTCGTCCCAGACAGGGAGACTATGGCTACACCTTC.

There are a few counts of this clonotype. The chain carries TRBV6-2 or TRBV6-3 and TRBJ2-3; D is possibly TRBD2 (6 bases). Germline V gene data show CDR1 as MNHEY and CDR2 as SVGEGT. The CDR3 runs 15 residues. V was cut by 0 bases and J by 7 bases, with 14 bases left in between. DNA of the CDR3: TGTGCCAGCAGTTACTCGACCGGGAGTACGCATACGCAGTATTTT. Residues: CASSYSTGSTHTQYF.

This clonotype was detected only a few times. V gene TRBV28 combines with J gene TRBJ1-5; 7 positions agree with TRBD1. The germline V gene has CDR1 MDHEN and CDR2 SYDVKM. V was clipped by 5 bases and J by 6 bases; unmatched bases: 4. The CDR3 consists of 13 residues. The CDR3 sequence: CASSPNRGQPQHF. The CDR3 DNA is TGTGCCAGCAGTCCTAACAGGGGTCAGCCCCAGCATTTT.

This clonotype was counted between two and nine times. V gene TRBV28 combines with J gene TRBJ2-1; D gene ambiguous. The CDR3 totals 13 residues. Trimming took off 10 bases at V and 4 bases at J, with 14 bases between the two ends. Germline lookup yields CDR1 MDHEN and CDR2 SYDVKM. CDR3 in DNA: TGTGCCACCCGACCTCCATCATACAATGAGCAGTTCTTC. Translating it yields CATRPPSYNEQFF.

This clonotype was counted a few times. The rearrangement uses TRBV5-6 and TRBJ2-7, with D perhaps being TRBD1 or TRBD2 (7 bases each). Germline V gene sequence: CDR1 SGHDT, CDR2 YYEEEE. Trimming took 3 bases from V and 1 from J, leaving 17 bases between them. This CDR3 region has 16 residues. The CDR3 sequence is CASSSIGGDSSYEQYF. The CDR3 DNA reads TGTGCCAGCAGCTCTATAGGGGGGGACAGTTCCTACGAGCAGTACTTC. The full variable domain, completed using reference TRBV5-6 and TRBJ2-7, is DAGVTQSPTHLIKTRGQQVTLRCSPKSGHDTVSWYQQALGQGPQFIFQYYEEEERQRGNFPDRFSGHQFPNYSSELNVNALLLGDSALYLCASSSIGGDSSYEQYFGPGTRLTVT.

This clonotype was seen only a few times. The rearrangement links TRBV4-3 to TRBJ1-3; 8 bases line up with TRBD1. The CDR3 covers 17 residues. V lost 0 bases to trimming and J lost 4 bases; unmatched junction nucleotides: 8. Germline loops: CDR1 LGHNA, CDR2 YSLEER. CDR3 in DNA: TGCGCCAGCAGCCAAGATCTCTCAGGGGGCCTGGGAAACACCATATATTTT. As protein: CASSQDLSGGLGNTIYF.

V and J are TRBV5-1 and TRBJ2-7, with D perhaps TRBD2 (5 bases). Germline CDR1 SGHRS, CDR2 YFSETQ. Trimming took 0 bases from V and 2 from J, leaving 9 bases between them. This CDR3 comprises 14 residues. The CDR3 region has the DNA TGCGCCAGCAGCTTGGCTAGCAAGGCCTACGAGCAGTACTTC. This encodes CASSLASKAYEQYF.

This clonotype was seen repeatedly, ten times or more. V usage is TRBV20-1 and J usage is TRBJ2-2, with TRBD2 matching 10 bases. Germline CDR1 is DFQATT and CDR2 is SNEGSKA (reference sequence). Germline trimming cut 2 bases from V and 8 bases from J; bases unmatched to any gene: 14. The CDR3 is 17 residues long. The chain's CDR3 is CSARSSGLAAGIGELFF. As DNA, the CDR3 is TGCAGTGCTAGATCCTCCGGACTAGCGGCCGGAATAGGGGAGCTGTTTTTT.

In this sample, this clonotype turned up many times. The rearrangement links TRBV5-1 to TRBJ2-5; tentative D call: TRBD2 (6 bases). The CDR3 is 13 residues long. The germline V and J ends were trimmed by 1 base and 4 bases, with 8 bases remaining between them. CDR1 is SGHRS, CDR2 YFSETQ, per germline. DNA of the CDR3: TGCGCCAGCAGCTTGCAGGGAGGAGAGACCCAGTACTTC. This translates into CASSLQGGETQYF. The entire variable domain, with the rest obtained from reference TRBV5-1 and TRBJ2-5, is as follows: KAGVTQTPRYLIKTRGQQVTLSCSPISGHRSVSWYQQTPGQGLQFLFEYFSETQRNKGNFPGRFSGRQFSNSRSEMNVSTLELGDSALYLCASSLQGGETQYFGPGTRLLVL.

This clonotype showed up many times. This chain uses TRBV6-5 with TRBJ1-1; D gene unclear. The CDR3 is 13 amino acids. V dropped 6 bases and J dropped 7 bases, with 15 bases sitting between them. Germline CDR1 MNHEY, CDR2 SVGAGI. The chain's CDR3 is CASSRTSLSEAFF. The CDR3 region has the DNA TGTGCCAGCAGCAGGACGTCATTGAGTGAAGCTTTCTTT.

This clonotype was seen only a few times. This sequence joins TRBV29-1 and TRBJ2-1; possibly TRBD1 for D (6 bases). V shed 5 bases and J shed 4 bases, with 12 bases lying between them. The CDR3 sequence is 13 residues long. Germline CDR1 reads SQVTM; CDR2 reads ANQGSEA. CDR3 sequence (DNA): TGCAGCGTTACAGGGTCGGTTTACAATGAGCAGTTCTTC. This encodes CSVTGSVYNEQFF.

This chain links TRBV6-5 with TRBJ2-7; 9 nucleotides line up with TRBD1. The CDR3 length is 15 residues. The germline gives CDR1 MNHEY, CDR2 SVGAGI. The ends lost 0 bases at V and 3 bases at J; junction bases unmatched: 3. CDR3: CASSYSTGGVYEQYF. In nucleotides, the CDR3 is TGTGCCAGCAGTTACTCGACAGGGGGGGTCTACGAGCAGTACTTC.

This clonotype was counted at least ten times. The genes are TRBV7-2 and TRBJ2-2, with D unclear. The CDR3 covers 11 residues. The germline CDR1 and CDR2 sequences are SGHTA and FQGNSA. The germline V and J ends were trimmed by 3 bases and 4 bases, with 0 bases remaining between them. The CDR3 DNA follows: TGTGCCAGCAGCTTCACCGGGGAGCTGTTTTTT. Its translation is CASSFTGELFF.

In nucleotides, the CDR3 is TGTGCCAGCAGCTTCGGACAGGGGGCAGATACGCAGTATTTT. It translates to CASSFGQGADTQYF. The V and J genes are TRBV7-9 and TRBJ2-3, with 10 nucleotides matching TRBD1. Trimming at V came to 3 bases and at J to 4 bases, leaving 1 base not matched to a gene. This CDR3 is built from 14 residues. CDR1 SEHNR and CDR2 FQNEAQ come from the germline V gene (reference sequence). Filled out from reference TRBV7-9 and TRBJ2-3, the complete variable domain reads DTGVSQNPRHKITKRGQNVTFRCDPISEHNRLYWYRQTLGQGPEFLTYFQNEAQLEKSRLLSDRFSAERPKGSFSTLEIQRTEQGDSAMYLCASSFGQGADTQYFGPGTRLTVL.

This clonotype has ten or more counts. The CDR3 spells CASQDRAPREQYF. For the CDR3, the DNA is TGTGCCAGCCAAGACAGGGCCCCCCGCGAGCAGTACTTC. The J gene is TRBJ2-7, the V gene TRBV28; 7 nucleotides line up with TRBD1. This CDR3 has 13 residues. Unmatched junction bases numbered 10, after V lost 8 bases and J lost 6 bases. The germline V gene encodes CDR1 MDHEN and CDR2 SYDVKM. The full variable domain, its missing parts supplied by reference TRBV28 and TRBJ2-7, is DVKVTQSSRYLVKRTGEKVFLECVQDMDHENMFWYRQDPGLGLRLIYFSYDVKMKEKGDIPEGYSVSREKKERFSLILESASTNQTSMYLCASQDRAPREQYFGPGTRLTVT.

This clonotype has more than one count but fewer than ten. The chain recombines TRBV28 with TRBJ2-7; 10 positions match TRBD2. Germline V gives CDR1 MDHEN, CDR2 SYDVKM. The CDR3 extends over 12 amino acids. This CDR3 is CASGRAAREQYF. CDR3 bases: TGTGCAAGCGGGAGGGCCGCGCGGGAGCAGTACTTC. The variable domain in full, with the rest retrieved from reference TRBV28 and TRBJ2-7, is DVKVTQSSRYLVKRTGEKVFLECVQDMDHENMFWYRQDPGLGLRLIYFSYDVKMKEKGDIPEGYSVSREKKERFSLILESASTNQTSMYLCASGRAAREQYFGPGTRLTVT.

This clonotype was counted only a few times. The chain employs TRBV28 and TRBJ2-7, with D maybe TRBD1 (5 bases). The CDR3 length is 14 residues. Germline assignment: CDR1 MDHEN and CDR2 SYDVKM. V gave up 6 bases and J gave up 2 bases, with 14 bases separating them. The CDR3 coding sequence is TGTGCCAGCAGCCGCCAGGGTTTCCCCTACGAGCAGTACTTC. It translates to CASSRQGFPYEQYF.

This clonotype was counted many times. The chain employs TRBV12-3 or TRBV12-4 and TRBJ1-2; 7 nucleotides line up with TRBD1. There are 14 residues in the CDR3. Losses at the gene ends were 6 bases for V and 5 bases for J; bases not matched to a gene: 9. The CDR3 DNA sequence: TGTGCCAGCAGCCGGGACAGCTCTTGGTATGGCTACACCTTC. It codes for CASSRDSSWYGYTF.

The rearrangement links TRBV10-3 to TRBJ2-4; 8 nucleotides agree with TRBD1. The length of the CDR3 is 15 residues. V was clipped by 4 bases and J by 0 bases; unmatched bases: 2. CDR1 and CDR2 (germline): ENHRY, SYGVKD. The CDR3 nucleotides read TGTGCCATCAGTGGGACAGGGTTAGCCAAAAACATTCAGTACTTC. It encodes CAISGTGLAKNIQYF.

The V gene is TRBV5-1, the J gene TRBJ1-6; D uncertain. The CDR3 covers 15 residues. The germline CDR1 and CDR2 sequences are SGHRS and YFSETQ. Trimming removed 1 base at V and 7 bases at J, with 12 bases between. The chain's CDR3 is CASSLLGQDNSPLHF. CDR3 DNA: TGCGCCAGCAGCTTGCTTGGCCAGGACAATTCACCCCTCCACTTT.

Only a few counts were recorded for this clonotype. This sequence joins TRBV27 and TRBJ2-1; D gene uncertain. Trimming took 4 bases from V and 6 from J, leaving 10 bases between them. This CDR3 comprises 13 residues. Germline V gives CDR1 MNHEY, CDR2 SMNVEV (reference sequence). In nucleotides, the CDR3 is TGTGCCAGCAGTTGGGGATTGGGCAATGAGCAGTTCTTC. Translating gives CASSWGLGNEQFF.

The chain combines TRBV6-1 with TRBJ2-5; 9 bases align to TRBD2. V gave up 8 bases and J gave up 7 bases; unmatched junction bases: 11. The CDR3 is made up of 14 amino acids. The germline V gene encodes CDR1 MNHNS and CDR2 SASEGT. CDR3: CASRTSAFQGTQYF. CDR3 in DNA: TGTGCCAGCCGGACTAGCGCCTTCCAGGGGACCCAGTACTTC.

V and J are TRBV24-1 and TRBJ2-3; unclear D gene. The germline gives CDR1 KGHDR, CDR2 SFDVKD. V lost 0 bases to trimming and J lost 4 bases, with 16 bases between them. This CDR3 is 17 amino acids long. The CDR3 DNA reads as TGTGCCACCAGTGATTTGCCACCGGGTACGGCCGCAGATACGCAGTATTTT. It encodes CATSDLPPGTAADTQYF.

This clonotype was detected only a few times. The genes are TRBV6-2 or TRBV6-3 and TRBJ2-3; possibly TRBD2 for D (6 bases). V lost 7 bases, J lost 1 base, and 15 bases lay in between. This CDR3 spans 15 amino acids. The germline gives CDR1 MNHEY, CDR2 SVGEGT. The CDR3 DNA follows: TGTGCCAGCACCCCGGCTGGGGAGGGCACAGATACGCAGTATTTT. It yields the protein CASTPAGEGTDTQYF.

This clonotype has a count of ten or more. The chain joins TRBV7-2 to TRBJ2-1, with D maybe TRBD2 (6 bases). The germline V and J ends were trimmed by 1 base and 9 bases, with 10 bases remaining between them. Germline lookup yields CDR1 SGHTA and CDR2 FQGNSA. The CDR3 totals 13 residues. This CDR3 is CASSLGEVGEQFF. In nucleotides, the CDR3 is TGTGCCAGCAGCTTAGGGGAGGTGGGTGAGCAGTTCTTC.

This clonotype occurred a few times. The V gene is TRBV6-5, the J gene TRBJ1-1; no clear D. This CDR3 region has 13 residues. The V and J ends lost 5 bases and 3 bases respectively, with 10 bases between them. Germline lookup yields CDR1 MNHEY and CDR2 SVGAGI. This CDR3 is CASSSQIDTEAFF. CDR3 in DNA: TGTGCCAGCAGTAGCCAGATAGACACTGAAGCTTTCTTT.

The chain links TRBV7-6 to TRBJ2-3, with D perhaps TRBD2 (5 bases). Germline lookup yields CDR1 SGHVS and CDR2 FNYEAQ. V was cut by 5 bases and J by 3 bases, with 15 bases left in between. The CDR3 spans 15 residues. This CDR3 reads CASSAGMAATDTQYF. As DNA, the CDR3 is TGTGCCAGCAGCGCCGGGATGGCGGCGACAGATACGCAGTATTTT.

This rearrangement joins TRBV9 to TRBJ2-5, with D uncertain. The CDR3 is 14 amino acids. V lost 3 bases, J lost 4 bases, and 13 bases lay in between. Germline CDR1 SGDLS, CDR2 YYNGEE. Written as DNA, the CDR3 is TGTGCCAGCAGCGCGACCTACCCGGGAGAGACCCAGTACTTC. This codes for CASSATYPGETQYF.

This clonotype was recorded at least ten times. V is TRBV28 and J is TRBJ1-1; D unclear. The CDR3 loop spans 10 amino acids. V lost 6 bases and J lost 8, with 7 bases in between. Looked up from germline, CDR1 is MDHEN and CDR2 is SYDVKM. The CDR3 is CASSRVEAFF. CDR3 in DNA: TGTGCCAGCAGCCGTGTGGAAGCTTTCTTT.

DNA of the CDR3: TGTGCCAGCAGCCTTACCGGGACAGACTACGAGCAGTACTTC. Its protein is CASSLTGTDYEQYF. The chain joins TRBV7-9 to TRBJ2-7; 7 nucleotides agree with TRBD1. The CDR3 is 14 amino acids. V lost 5 bases to trimming and J lost 3 bases; unmatched junction nucleotides: 7. Germline V CDR1 and CDR2: SEHNR, FQNEAQ (reference sequence).

This sequence joins TRBV20-1 and TRBJ2-7, with TRBD2 matching 10 bases. Unmatched junction bases numbered 1, after V lost 1 base and J lost 4 bases. The germline V gene has CDR1 DFQATT and CDR2 SNEGSKA (reference sequence). The CDR3 consists of 13 residues. The chain's CDR3 is CSARGAGGYEQYF. DNA of the CDR3: TGCAGTGCTAGAGGAGCGGGGGGGTACGAGCAGTACTTC.